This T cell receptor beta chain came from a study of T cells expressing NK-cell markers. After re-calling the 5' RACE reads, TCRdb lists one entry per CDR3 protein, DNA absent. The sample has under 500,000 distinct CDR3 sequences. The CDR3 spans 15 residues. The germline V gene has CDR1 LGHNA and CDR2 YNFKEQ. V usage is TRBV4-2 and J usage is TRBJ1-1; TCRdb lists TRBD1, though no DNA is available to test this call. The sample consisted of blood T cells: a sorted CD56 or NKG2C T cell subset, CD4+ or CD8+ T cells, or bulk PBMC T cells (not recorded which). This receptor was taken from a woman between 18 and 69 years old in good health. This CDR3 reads CASSQTPGSNTEAFF.